The TCR beta chain under discussion was sequenced for a study of T cell responses to AZD1222 COVID-19 vaccine. Study background: Second doses at about 4 or about 12 weeks were pooled. Points from the study as a whole: Rises in breadth and depth of Spike-specific TCRs came after two AZD1222 doses.

Germline V gene lookup returns CDR1 ENHRY and CDR2 SYGVKD. The CDR3 runs to 14 residues. V was pared by 1 base and J by 8 bases, with 11 bases between. Generated by immunoSEQ multiplex PCR, the TCRdb table keeps only in-frame clones and is missing some. The table lists around 120,000 clones, roughly nine tenths of them singletons, with less than 30% in the top ten. For this clone: Its antigen is undetermined.

This specimen was peripheral blood, taken on day 0 of AZD1222 vaccination. The chain is built from TRBV10-3 and TRBJ1-4; a possible D gene is TRBD1 (5 bases). This receptor was obtained from an adult in good health. The CDR3 nucleotides read TGTGCCATCAGTGAGTGGCAGGGATACGAAAAACTGTTTTTT. As protein: CAISEWQGYEKLFF.